This T cell receptor (beta chain) derives from a study of T cell responses to AZD1222 COVID-19 vaccine. Study-wide background: Analyses pooled second doses at about 4 or about 12 weeks. Study-wide points: Breadth and depth of Spike-specific TCRs rose after two AZD1222 doses.

As to this clone: Antigen specificity is unknown.

Repertoires were generated with immunoSEQ multiplex PCR, while TCRdb's copy carries only in-frame clones and drops some. The sample includes approximately 170,000 clones, 80% to 90% of them seen just once. V shed 4 bases and J shed 7 bases, with 20 bases lying between them. Germline V gene sequence: CDR1 SGHDT, CDR2 YYEEEE. CDR3 length: 15 residues. The chain links TRBV5-6 to TRBJ1-2; tentative D call: TRBD1 (6 bases). The input for sequencing was peripheral blood, taken on day 0 of AZD1222 vaccination. The clonotype comes from an adult in good health. DNA for the CDR3: TGTGCCAGCAGCCCGATAATACCGGGGGGCGGTGGCTACACCTTC. Its protein product is CASSPIIPGGGGYTF.